Listed below are T cell receptor beta chains from one sample, sequenced in a study of identifying expanded T cells in peripheral blood. Repertoires were generated with immunoSEQ multiplex PCR, while TCRdb's copy carries only in-frame clones and drops some. The table has 70,000 to 95,000 clones, 88% seen once. The sequenced sample consisted of blood. These receptors originate from a person aged 18-70 years in good health. CDR3s include the opening cysteine and the closing phenylalanine or tryptophan. Each record gives: CDR3 DNA, CDR3 protein, V gene, D gene, J gene, clone size. The D gene is left open where the match is weak. Expanded clones get a size class; other rows say once, few or many, or leave the size out.

CDR3nt: TGTGCCAGCAGCCAAGGACTAGCGGGTAATGAGCAGTTCTTC
CDR3aa: CASSQGLAGNEQFF
v_gene: TRBV4-2
d_gene: TRBD2
j_gene: TRBJ2-1
abundance: NA

CDR3nt: TGTGCCTGGAGTGAGCGGGGGGTCCACACCGGGGAGCTGTTTTTT
CDR3aa: CAWSERGVHTGELFF
v_gene: TRBV30
d_gene: TRBD2
j_gene: TRBJ2-2
abundance: NA

CDR3nt: TGTGCCAGCAGTGACCAGACTAGCGGGAGATGGGATACGCAGTATTTT
CDR3aa: CASSDQTSGRWDTQYF
v_gene: TRBV2
d_gene: TRBD2
j_gene: TRBJ2-3
abundance: NA

CDR3nt: TGTGCCAGCAGTTCCCACTGGGTACAGAGCTCCTACGAGCAGTACTTC
CDR3aa: CASSSHWVQSSYEQYF
v_gene: TRBV27
d_gene: NA
j_gene: TRBJ2-7
abundance: NA

CDR3nt: TGTGCCAGCAGTGGACCGGGACACTCACCTTACGAGCAGTACTTC
CDR3aa: CASSGPGHSPYEQYF
v_gene: TRBV9
d_gene: NA
j_gene: TRBJ2-7
abundance: NA

CDR3nt: TGTGCCAGCAGACAGGACTTTAACTATGGCTACACCTTC
CDR3aa: CASRQDFNYGYTF
v_gene: TRBV28
d_gene: NA
j_gene: TRBJ1-2
abundance: NA

CDR3nt: TGTGCCAGCAGTGATGGGAGTGCCGATACGCAGTATTTT
CDR3aa: CASSDGSADTQYF
v_gene: TRBV6-4
d_gene: NA
j_gene: TRBJ2-3
abundance: once

CDR3nt: TGCGCCAGCAGCTTGGATCTTATCCGATGGGTCCCAAACACTGAAGCTTTCTTT
CDR3aa: CASSLDLIRWVPNTEAFF
v_gene: TRBV5-1
d_gene: NA
j_gene: TRBJ1-1
abundance: NA

CDR3nt: TGTGCCAGCAGCTTCTACGGGATCATTGAGGATACGCAGTATTTT
CDR3aa: CASSFYGIIEDTQYF
v_gene: TRBV7-3
d_gene: NA
j_gene: TRBJ2-3
abundance: NA

CDR3nt: TGTGCCAGCACCTCCTTGGGGGGGGAGACAGATACGCAGTATTTT
CDR3aa: CASTSLGGETDTQYF
v_gene: TRBV9
d_gene: TRBD2
j_gene: TRBJ2-3
abundance: NA

CDR3nt: TGTGCGAGGACATTCTATAGCAATCAGCCCCAGCATTTT
CDR3aa: CARTFYSNQPQHF
v_gene: TRBV5-4
d_gene: NA
j_gene: TRBJ1-5
abundance: NA

CDR3nt: TGTGCCAGCAGTTACTCCTCTTCCGAGGATTCACCCCTCCACTTT
CDR3aa: CASSYSSSEDSPLHF
v_gene: TRBV6-6
d_gene: NA
j_gene: TRBJ1-6
abundance: NA

CDR3nt: TGCGCCAGCAGCTTGGGGGACGGAGTCTATGGCTACACCTTC
CDR3aa: CASSLGDGVYGYTF
v_gene: TRBV5-1
d_gene: NA
j_gene: TRBJ1-2
abundance: NA

CDR3nt: TGTGCCAGCAGTCGGGACAGGAACACTGAAGCTTTCTTT
CDR3aa: CASSRDRNTEAFF
v_gene: TRBV6-1
d_gene: TRBD1
j_gene: TRBJ1-1
abundance: NA

CDR3nt: TGTGCCAGCAGACCACCGGGACTAGCGGGCTACCTGGAGCAGTACTTC
CDR3aa: CASRPPGLAGYLEQYF
v_gene: TRBV7-9
d_gene: TRBD2
j_gene: TRBJ2-7
abundance: NA

CDR3nt: TGTGCCAGCACCCCTTCCAGCTACACTGAAGCTTTCTTT
CDR3aa: CASTPSSYTEAFF
v_gene: TRBV5-6
d_gene: NA
j_gene: TRBJ1-1
abundance: NA

CDR3nt: TGTGCCAGCAGTGAAACAGGATTCTATGGCTACACCTTC
CDR3aa: CASSETGFYGYTF
v_gene: TRBV6-1
d_gene: NA
j_gene: TRBJ1-2
abundance: NA

CDR3nt: TGTGCCAGCAGCTTAGATAGAGGAAACAATGAGCAGTTCTTC
CDR3aa: CASSLDRGNNEQFF
v_gene: TRBV11-2
d_gene: NA
j_gene: TRBJ2-1
abundance: NA

CDR3nt: TGCGCCAGCAGCTGGGATCTAAAAGGGACTAATGAAAAACTGTTTTTT
CDR3aa: CASSWDLKGTNEKLFF
v_gene: TRBV5-1
d_gene: NA
j_gene: TRBJ1-4
abundance: NA

CDR3nt: TGCAGTGCTTCAGGGAGGGGGCAGTTCTTC
CDR3aa: CSASGRGQFF
v_gene: TRBV20-1
d_gene: TRBD2
j_gene: TRBJ2-1
abundance: NA

CDR3nt: TGTGCCAGCAGCTTGTTGTCATCCATTGATGGCTACACCTTC
CDR3aa: CASSLLSSIDGYTF
v_gene: TRBV5-5
d_gene: NA
j_gene: TRBJ1-2
abundance: once

CDR3nt: TGTGCCAGCAGCAGGACAGCGGGACTAGCGGGGTCGGAGACCCAGTACTTC
CDR3aa: CASSRTAGLAGSETQYF
v_gene: TRBV7-9
d_gene: TRBD2
j_gene: TRBJ2-5
abundance: NA

CDR3nt: TGTGCCAGCAGCCTACGGGGGACTAGCGGGAATAATGAGCAGTTCTTC
CDR3aa: CASSLRGTSGNNEQFF
v_gene: TRBV6-4
d_gene: TRBD2
j_gene: TRBJ2-1
abundance: few

CDR3nt: TGTGCCAGCAGCGTAGACCTCAAGGGGGGACTTCAAGAGACCCAGTACTTC
CDR3aa: CASSVDLKGGLQETQYF
v_gene: TRBV9
d_gene: NA
j_gene: TRBJ2-5
abundance: NA

CDR3nt: TGCGCCAGCAGCCACCCGTTAACTAGCGGGCCAGCCAATGAGCAGTTCTTC
CDR3aa: CASSHPLTSGPANEQFF
v_gene: TRBV4-1
d_gene: TRBD2
j_gene: TRBJ2-1
abundance: NA

CDR3nt: TGTGCCAGCAGCTTCGATTTGCTTTTGAACACTGAAGCTTTCTTT
CDR3aa: CASSFDLLLNTEAFF
v_gene: TRBV7-9
d_gene: NA
j_gene: TRBJ1-1
abundance: once

CDR3nt: TGTGCCAGCAGCTTAGTTGGCGGGCAGCCCCAGCATTTT
CDR3aa: CASSLVGGQPQHF
v_gene: TRBV7-9
d_gene: NA
j_gene: TRBJ1-5
abundance: few

CDR3nt: TGTGCCAGCAGTTTGAGTAGAACTTTCAATCAGCCCCAGCATTTT
CDR3aa: CASSLSRTFNQPQHF
v_gene: TRBV28
d_gene: NA
j_gene: TRBJ1-5
abundance: NA

CDR3nt: TGTGCCAGCAGCCAAGAAGGGGGGGAGGGGTACGAGCAGTACTTC
CDR3aa: CASSQEGGEGYEQYF
v_gene: TRBV4-2
d_gene: NA
j_gene: TRBJ2-7
abundance: NA

CDR3nt: TGTGCCAGCAGCTTATTTGTACTAGCGGGGGGCCAAGAGACCCAGTACTTC
CDR3aa: CASSLFVLAGGQETQYF
v_gene: TRBV7-9
d_gene: TRBD2
j_gene: TRBJ2-5
abundance: NA

CDR3nt: TGCGCCAGCAGCCAAGATCCAGGGGGCGCACCCGGCACTGAAGCTTTCTTT
CDR3aa: CASSQDPGGAPGTEAFF
v_gene: TRBV4-3
d_gene: TRBD1
j_gene: TRBJ1-1
abundance: NA

CDR3nt: TGTGCCAGCGGAACAGGGGGTTCTAGCCATGAGCAGTTCTTC
CDR3aa: CASGTGGSSHEQFF
v_gene: TRBV7-3
d_gene: TRBD1
j_gene: TRBJ2-1
abundance: NA

CDR3nt: TGCGCCAGCAGCGGGGCACTAGCGAACACCTTTGGTGGGGAGCTGTTTTTT
CDR3aa: CASSGALANTFGGELFF
v_gene: TRBV5-1
d_gene: TRBD2
j_gene: TRBJ2-2
abundance: NA

CDR3nt: TGTGCCAGCAGCGTAGGGGTAGGCAACCCAGCGGGAGAGACCCAGTACTTC
CDR3aa: CASSVGVGNPAGETQYF
v_gene: TRBV9
d_gene: NA
j_gene: TRBJ2-5
abundance: NA

CDR3nt: TGCGCCAGCAGCTTCGGACAGGGGAACGAGCAGTACTTC
CDR3aa: CASSFGQGNEQYF
v_gene: TRBV5-1
d_gene: TRBD1
j_gene: TRBJ2-7
abundance: NA

CDR3nt: TGTGCCAGTAGTATAGCGGGGAGGACCGGGGAGCTGTTTTTT
CDR3aa: CASSIAGRTGELFF
v_gene: TRBV19
d_gene: NA
j_gene: TRBJ2-2
abundance: NA

CDR3nt: TGCGCCAGCAGCTTGCGGCAGGGGTCCTACGAGCAGTACTTC
CDR3aa: CASSLRQGSYEQYF
v_gene: TRBV5-1
d_gene: NA
j_gene: TRBJ2-7
abundance: NA

CDR3nt: TGCGCCAGCACCTACACCGGGGAGCTGTTTTTT
CDR3aa: CASTYTGELFF
v_gene: TRBV5-1
d_gene: NA
j_gene: TRBJ2-2
abundance: NA

CDR3nt: TGCGCCAGCAAGTGGGACACAATTCACACTGAAGCTTTCTTT
CDR3aa: CASKWDTIHTEAFF
v_gene: TRBV10-1
d_gene: NA
j_gene: TRBJ1-1
abundance: NA

CDR3nt: TGTGCCTGGAGTGCTAGCGGGAGGATTGCAACCGGGGAGCTGTTTTTT
CDR3aa: CAWSASGRIATGELFF
v_gene: TRBV30
d_gene: TRBD2
j_gene: TRBJ2-2
abundance: NA

CDR3nt: TGCGCCAGCAGCTTGGGACAGGGCGGAAGTCAGCCCCAGCATTTT
CDR3aa: CASSLGQGGSQPQHF
v_gene: TRBV5-1
d_gene: TRBD1
j_gene: TRBJ1-5
abundance: few

CDR3nt: TGTGCCAGCAGCGTAGGCGCTAGCACAGATACGCAGTATTTT
CDR3aa: CASSVGASTDTQYF
v_gene: TRBV9
d_gene: NA
j_gene: TRBJ2-3
abundance: NA

CDR3nt: TGTGCCAGCAGATACGGGTGGGGACAACCTCCCTCCTACGAGCAGTACTTC
CDR3aa: CASRYGWGQPPSYEQYF
v_gene: TRBV11-2
d_gene: NA
j_gene: TRBJ2-7
abundance: NA

CDR3nt: TGTGCCAGCAGTTTCGGGGGGGATACGCAGTATTTT
CDR3aa: CASSFGGDTQYF
v_gene: TRBV27
d_gene: TRBD2
j_gene: TRBJ2-3
abundance: NA